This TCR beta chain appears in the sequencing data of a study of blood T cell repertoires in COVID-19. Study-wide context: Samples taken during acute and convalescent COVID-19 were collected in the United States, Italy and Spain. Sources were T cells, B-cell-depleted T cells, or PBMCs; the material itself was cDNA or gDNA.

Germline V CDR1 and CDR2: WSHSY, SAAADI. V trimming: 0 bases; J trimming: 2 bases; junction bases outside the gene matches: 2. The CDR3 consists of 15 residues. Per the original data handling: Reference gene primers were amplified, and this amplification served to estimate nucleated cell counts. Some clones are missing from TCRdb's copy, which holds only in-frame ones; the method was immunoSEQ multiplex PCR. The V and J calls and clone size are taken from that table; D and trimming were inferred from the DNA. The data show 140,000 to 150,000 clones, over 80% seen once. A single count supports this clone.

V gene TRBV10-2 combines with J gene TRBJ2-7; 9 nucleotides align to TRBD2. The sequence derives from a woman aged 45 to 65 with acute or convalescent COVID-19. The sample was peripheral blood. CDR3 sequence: CASSESTSGAYEQYF. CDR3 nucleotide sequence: TGCGCCAGCAGTGAGTCGACTAGCGGAGCCTACGAGCAGTACTTC.